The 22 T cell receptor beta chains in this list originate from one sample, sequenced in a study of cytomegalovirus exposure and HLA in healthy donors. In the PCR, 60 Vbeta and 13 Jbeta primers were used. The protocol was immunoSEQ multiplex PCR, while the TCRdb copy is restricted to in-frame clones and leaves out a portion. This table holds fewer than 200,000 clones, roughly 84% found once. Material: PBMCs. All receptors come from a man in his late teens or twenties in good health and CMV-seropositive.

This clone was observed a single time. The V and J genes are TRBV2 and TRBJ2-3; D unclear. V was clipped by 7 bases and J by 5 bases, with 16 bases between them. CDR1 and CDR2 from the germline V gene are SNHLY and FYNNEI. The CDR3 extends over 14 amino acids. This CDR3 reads CASIPETGGDTQYF. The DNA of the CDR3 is TGTGCCAGCATTCCGGAGACTGGCGGAGATACGCAGTATTTT.

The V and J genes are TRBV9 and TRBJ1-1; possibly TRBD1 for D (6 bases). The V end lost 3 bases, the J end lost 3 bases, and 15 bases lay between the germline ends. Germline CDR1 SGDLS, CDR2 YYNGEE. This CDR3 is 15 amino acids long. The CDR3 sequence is CASSEPQGAYTEAFF. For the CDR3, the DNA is TGTGCCAGCAGCGAACCACAGGGTGCGTACACTGAAGCTTTCTTT.

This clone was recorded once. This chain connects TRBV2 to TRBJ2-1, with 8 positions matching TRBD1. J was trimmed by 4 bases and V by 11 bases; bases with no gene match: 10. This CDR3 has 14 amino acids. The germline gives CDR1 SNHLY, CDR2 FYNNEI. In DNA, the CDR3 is TGTGCCGGCGCCGGGACAGGAGTATACAATGAGCAGTTCTTC. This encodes CAGAGTGVYNEQFF.

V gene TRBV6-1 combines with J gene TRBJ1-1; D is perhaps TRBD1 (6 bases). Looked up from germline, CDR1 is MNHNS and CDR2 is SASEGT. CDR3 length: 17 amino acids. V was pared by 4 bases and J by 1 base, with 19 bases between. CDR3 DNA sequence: TGTGCCAGCAGTGGGACAGTAGGACCAAGGAGGAACACTGAAGCTTTCTTT. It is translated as CASSGTVGPRRNTEAFF.

CDR3 amino acids: CAISEPPSGNTIYF. The CDR3 coding sequence is TGTGCCATCAGTGAGCCTCCCTCTGGAAACACCATATATTTT. The chain couples TRBV10-3 to TRBJ1-3; unclear D gene. The CDR3 covers 14 residues. Germline loops: CDR1 ENHRY, CDR2 SYGVKD. Trimming stripped 2 bases from V and 0 bases from J, with 5 bases between.

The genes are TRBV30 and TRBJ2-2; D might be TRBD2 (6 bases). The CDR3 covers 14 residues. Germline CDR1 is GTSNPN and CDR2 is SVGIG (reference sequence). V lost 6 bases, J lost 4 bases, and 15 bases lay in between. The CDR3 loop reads CACQGGTRTGELFF. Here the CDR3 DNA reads TGTGCCTGCCAAGGCGGGACCCGCACCGGGGAGCTGTTTTTT. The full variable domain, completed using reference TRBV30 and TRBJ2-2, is SQTIHQWPATLVQPVGSPLSLECTVEGTSNPNLYWYRQAAGRGLQLLFYSVGIGQISSEVPQNLSASRPQDRQFILSSKKLLLSDSGFYLCACQGGTRTGELFFGEGSRLTVL.

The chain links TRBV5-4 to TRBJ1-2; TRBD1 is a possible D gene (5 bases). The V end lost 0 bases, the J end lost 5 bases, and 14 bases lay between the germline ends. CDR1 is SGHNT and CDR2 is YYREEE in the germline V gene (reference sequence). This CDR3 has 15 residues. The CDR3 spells CASSLGAGQSYGYTF. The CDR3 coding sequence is TGTGCCAGCAGCTTGGGTGCAGGGCAGAGTTATGGCTACACCTTC.

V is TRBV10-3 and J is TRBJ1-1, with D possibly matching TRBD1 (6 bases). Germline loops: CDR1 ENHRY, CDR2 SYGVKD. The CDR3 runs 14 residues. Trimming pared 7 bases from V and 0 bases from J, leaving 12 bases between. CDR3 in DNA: TGTGCCATCAATTCACAGGGCTTGAACACTGAAGCTTTCTTT. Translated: CAINSQGLNTEAFF.

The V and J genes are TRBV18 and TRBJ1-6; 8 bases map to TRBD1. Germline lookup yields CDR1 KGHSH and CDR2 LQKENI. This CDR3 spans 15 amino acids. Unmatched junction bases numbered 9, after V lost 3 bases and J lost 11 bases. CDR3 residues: CASSPLPGQDPPLHF. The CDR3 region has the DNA TGTGCCAGCTCACCCTTACCGGGACAGGACCCACCCCTCCACTTT.

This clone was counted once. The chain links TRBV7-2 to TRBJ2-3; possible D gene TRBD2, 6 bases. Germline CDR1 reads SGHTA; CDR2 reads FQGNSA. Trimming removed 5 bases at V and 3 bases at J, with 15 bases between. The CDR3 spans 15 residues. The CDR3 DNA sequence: TGTGCCAGCAGCGCGGAGGGAGTTGGGACAGATACGCAGTATTTT. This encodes CASSAEGVGTDTQYF.

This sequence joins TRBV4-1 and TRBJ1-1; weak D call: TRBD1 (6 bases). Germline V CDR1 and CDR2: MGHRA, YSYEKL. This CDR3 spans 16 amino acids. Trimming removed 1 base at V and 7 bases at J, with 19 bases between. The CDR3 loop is CASSQAIRGFNSEAFF. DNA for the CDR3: TGCGCCAGCAGCCAAGCAATTAGGGGGTTTAATAGTGAAGCTTTCTTT.

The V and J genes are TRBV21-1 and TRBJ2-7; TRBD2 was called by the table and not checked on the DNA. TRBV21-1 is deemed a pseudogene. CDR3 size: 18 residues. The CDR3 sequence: CASSKVLAGAESSYEQYF. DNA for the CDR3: TGTGCCAGCAGCAAAGTACTAGCGGGGGCCGAAAGCTCCTACGAGCAGTACTTC.

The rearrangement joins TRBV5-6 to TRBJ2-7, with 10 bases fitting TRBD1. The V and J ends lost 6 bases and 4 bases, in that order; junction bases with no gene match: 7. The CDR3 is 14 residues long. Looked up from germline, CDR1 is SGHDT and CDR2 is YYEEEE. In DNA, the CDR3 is TGTGCCAGCATCCTGGGACAGGGGCCTTACGAGCAGTACTTC. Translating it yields CASILGQGPYEQYF.

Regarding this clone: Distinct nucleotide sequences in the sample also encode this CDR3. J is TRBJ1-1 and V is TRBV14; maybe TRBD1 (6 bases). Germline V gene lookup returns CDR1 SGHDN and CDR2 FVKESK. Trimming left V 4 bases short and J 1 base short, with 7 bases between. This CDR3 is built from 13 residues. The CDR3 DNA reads TGTGCCAGCAGCCCCAGGGGGAACACTGAAGCTTTCTTT. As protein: CASSPRGNTEAFF.

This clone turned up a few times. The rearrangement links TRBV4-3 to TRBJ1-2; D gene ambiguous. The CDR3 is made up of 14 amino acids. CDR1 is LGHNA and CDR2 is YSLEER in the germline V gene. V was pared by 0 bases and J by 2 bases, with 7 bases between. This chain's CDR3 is CASSQERANYGYTF. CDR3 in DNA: TGCGCCAGCAGCCAAGAGAGGGCAAACTATGGCTACACCTTC.

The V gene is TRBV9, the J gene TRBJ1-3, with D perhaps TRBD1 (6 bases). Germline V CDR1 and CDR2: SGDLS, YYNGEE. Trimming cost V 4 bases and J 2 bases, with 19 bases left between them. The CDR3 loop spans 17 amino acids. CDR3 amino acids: CASSPRDTAAPGNTIYF. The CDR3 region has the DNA TGTGCCAGCAGCCCCAGGGACACCGCCGCCCCTGGAAACACCATATATTTT. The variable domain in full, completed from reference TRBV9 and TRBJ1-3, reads DSGVTQTPKHLITATGQRVTLRCSPRSGDLSVYWYQQSLDQGLQFLIQYYNGEERAKGNILERFSAQQFPDLHSELNLSSLELGDSALYFCASSPRDTAAPGNTIYFGEGSWLTVV.

CDR3 in DNA: TGTGCCAGCAGTTTAAGGTCAGGAGGTAATGAAAAACTGTTTTTT. It translates to CASSLRSGGNEKLFF. The chain recombines TRBV27 with TRBJ1-4; D not certain. This CDR3 comprises 15 residues. Germline loops: CDR1 MNHEY, CDR2 SMNVEV (reference sequence). The V end lost 2 bases, the J end lost 4 bases, and 11 bases lay between the germline ends.

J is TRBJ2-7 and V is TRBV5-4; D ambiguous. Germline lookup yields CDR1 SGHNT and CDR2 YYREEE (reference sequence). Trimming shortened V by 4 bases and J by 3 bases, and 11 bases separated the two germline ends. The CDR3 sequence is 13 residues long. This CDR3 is CASSNRSSYEQYF. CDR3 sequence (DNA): TGTGCCAGCAGCAATAGGAGTAGCTACGAGCAGTACTTC. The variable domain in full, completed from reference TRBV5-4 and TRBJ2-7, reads ETGVTQSPTHLIKTRGQQVTLRCSSQSGHNTVSWYQQALGQGPQFIFQYYREEENGRGNFPPRFSGLQFPNYSSELNVNALELDDSALYLCASSNRSSYEQYFGPGTRLTVT.

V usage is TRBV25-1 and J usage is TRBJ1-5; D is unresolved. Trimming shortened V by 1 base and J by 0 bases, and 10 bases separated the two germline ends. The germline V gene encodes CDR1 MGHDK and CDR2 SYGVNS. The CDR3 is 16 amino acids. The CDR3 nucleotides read TGTGCCAGCAGTGAATGGGAGGGTCCTAGCAATCAGCCCCAGCATTTT. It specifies CASSEWEGPSNQPQHF.

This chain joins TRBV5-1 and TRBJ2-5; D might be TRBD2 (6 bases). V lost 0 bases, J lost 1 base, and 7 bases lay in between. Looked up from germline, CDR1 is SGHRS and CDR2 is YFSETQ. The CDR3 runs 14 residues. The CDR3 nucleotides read TGCGCCAGCAGCTTGGAGGGACTCCAAGAGACCCAGTACTTC. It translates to CASSLEGLQETQYF.

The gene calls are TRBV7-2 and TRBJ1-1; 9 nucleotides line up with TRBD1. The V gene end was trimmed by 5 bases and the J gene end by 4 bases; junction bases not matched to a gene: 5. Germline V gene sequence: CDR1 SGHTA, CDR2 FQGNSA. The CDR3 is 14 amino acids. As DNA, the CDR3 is TGTGCCAGCAGCACCCGACAGGGGGGCACTGAAGCTTTCTTT. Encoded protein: CASSTRQGGTEAFF.

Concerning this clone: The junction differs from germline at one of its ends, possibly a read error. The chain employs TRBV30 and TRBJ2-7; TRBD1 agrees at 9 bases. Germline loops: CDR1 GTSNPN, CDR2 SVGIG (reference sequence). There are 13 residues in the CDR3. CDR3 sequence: CAWSVQAGQGLLF. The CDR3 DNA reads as TGTGCCTGGAGTGTACAGGCGGGACAGGGTCTCCTCTTC.